These 10 T cell receptor beta chains were sequenced from one sample in a study of T-cell reconstitution after alpha-beta-depleted transplantation in children (dated by TCRdb to between 2015 and 2016). The label giving this sample's treatment or condition can be read as: allogeneic hematopoietic cell transplantation with graft depleted of TCRalphabeta T cells and CD19 B cells. The protocol used for the library was PCR. This sample was sequenced with an Illumina HiSeq 2500. To normalize quantification of the TCRbeta repertoire, the TCR libraries were built with molecular barcoding that relied on unique molecular identifiers. The public reads were reprocessed in TCRdb via fastp at Q25 and MiXCR, keeping in-frame beta chains. All rows with the same CDR3 protein become a single entry with the most common DNA and genes. This sample comprises around 270,000 distinct CDR3 sequences, 10% of them detected only once. Around 7.6% of the sample belongs to the ten largest clones.

Source: PBMCs, taken before TCRalphabeta/CD19-depleted stem cell transplant. These receptors were taken from a boy in the first two years of life with acute myeloid leukemia, due to receive a stem cell transplant.

The chain uses TRBV7-2 and TRBJ2-1; 9 positions agree with TRBD2. Germline loops: CDR1 SGHTA, CDR2 FQGNSA. This CDR3 spans 14 amino acids. Trimming cost V 6 bases and J 9 bases; bases outside gene matches: 9. The CDR3 nucleotides read TGTGCCAGCAGATCTGGCGGGGGGGCCCCTGAGCAGTTCTTC. It encodes CASRSGGGAPEQFF.

This clonotype came up many times. The CDR3 loop is CASSLRQGADYGYTF. For the CDR3, the DNA is TGCGCCAGCAGCCTACGACAGGGGGCAGACTATGGCTACACCTTC. The chain uses TRBV4-1 and TRBJ1-2, with 10 bases matching TRBD1. The V gene's germline CDR1 is MGHRA and CDR2 YSYEKL. The CDR3 sequence is 15 residues long. The ends lost 4 bases at V and 3 bases at J; junction bases unmatched: 5.

There are a few counts of this clonotype. This rearrangement joins TRBV28 to TRBJ2-7; tentatively, D is TRBD2 (7 bases). V lost 1 base and J 7 bases, leaving 17 bases between the germline ends. Per germline, CDR1 MDHEN and CDR2 SYDVKM. The CDR3 loop spans 15 amino acids. The CDR3 reads CASSLSPGGAVEQYF. In DNA form, the CDR3 reads TGTGCCAGCAGTTTATCCCCTGGGGGGGCGGTAGAGCAGTACTTC.

This clonotype was counted at least ten times. This chain links TRBV25-1 with TRBJ2-7; 8 bases fit TRBD1. The CDR3 covers 14 residues. V was clipped by 3 bases and J by 2 bases; unmatched bases: 3. The germline CDR1 and CDR2 sequences are MGHDK and SYGVNS. DNA of the CDR3: TGTGCCAGCAGTGACTGGGACAGGCCCTACGAGCAGTACTTC. Protein sequence: CASSDWDRPYEQYF.

The table lists this clonotype with many counts. The V gene is TRBV20-1, the J gene TRBJ2-7; 12 positions match TRBD2. Losses at the gene ends were 0 bases for V and 6 bases for J; bases not matched to a gene: 3. Per germline, CDR1 DFQATT and CDR2 SNEGSKA (reference sequence). The CDR3 is made up of 14 amino acids. CDR3 in amino acids: CSAREASGGAEQYF. The DNA for the CDR3 is TGCAGTGCTAGAGAGGCTAGCGGGGGGGCCGAGCAGTACTTC.

This clonotype has ten or more counts. The chain uses TRBV12-3 or TRBV12-4 and TRBJ2-2; D may be TRBD1 or TRBD2 (5 bases each). CDR3 length equals 14 residues. The V end was cut by 2 bases, the J end by 4 bases, with 8 bases between. The CDR3 loop reads CASSLPGLTGELFF. In DNA form, the CDR3 reads TGTGCCAGCAGTTTACCGGGGCTCACCGGGGAGCTGTTTTTT.

This clonotype has more than one count but fewer than ten. CDR3: CASSRHPYSNQPQHF. CDR3 sequence (DNA): TGTGCCAGCAGCAGGCACCCGTATAGCAATCAGCCCCAGCATTTT. The chain joins TRBV12-3 or TRBV12-4 to TRBJ1-5; D gene ambiguous. Trimming shortened V by 6 bases and J by 0 bases, and 12 bases separated the two germline ends. This CDR3 is 15 amino acids long.

This clonotype was recorded many times. The rearrangement uses TRBV2 and TRBJ2-7, with TRBD2 as a possible D gene (5 bases). Trimming removed 1 base from V and 2 bases from J, with 9 bases in between. The CDR3 consists of 14 residues. The germline CDR1 and CDR2 sequences are SNHLY and FYNNEI. The CDR3 spells CASSEEGGPYEQYF. The CDR3 DNA reads TGTGCCAGCAGTGAAGAAGGCGGGCCCTACGAGCAGTACTTC. Full variable domain (rest looked up from reference TRBV2 and TRBJ2-7): EPEVTQTPSHQVTQMGQEVILRCVPISNHLYFYWYRQILGQKVEFLVSFYNNEISEKSEIFDDQFSVERPDGSNFTLKIRSTKLEDSAMYFCASSEEGGPYEQYFGPGTRLTVT.

In the case of this clonotype: One end of the junction fails to match germline, which may point to a read error. The chain is built from TRBV19 and TRBJ2-7; D is perhaps TRBD2 (5 bases). Per germline, CDR1 LNHDA and CDR2 SQIVND (reference sequence). The CDR3 totals 15 residues. CDR3 nucleotide sequence: TGTGCCAGTAGTATCATTCCGGGGAGTTCCTACGAGCAGCACTTC. Translation gives CASSIIPGSSYEQHF.

A word on this clonotype: A much larger clone is a single base away; this may be a read error. This chain connects TRBV27 to TRBJ2-5, with a possible D match to TRBD1 (6 bases). The CDR3 is 16 residues long. Germline lookup yields CDR1 MNHEY and CDR2 SMNVEV (reference sequence). Deletions cut 5 bases from V and 5 bases from J, with 21 bases between. This chain's CDR3 is CASSPRTASERETQYF. The CDR3 DNA follows: TGTGCCAGCAGTCCCCGGACAGCCTCGGAAAGGGAGACCCAGTACTTC.